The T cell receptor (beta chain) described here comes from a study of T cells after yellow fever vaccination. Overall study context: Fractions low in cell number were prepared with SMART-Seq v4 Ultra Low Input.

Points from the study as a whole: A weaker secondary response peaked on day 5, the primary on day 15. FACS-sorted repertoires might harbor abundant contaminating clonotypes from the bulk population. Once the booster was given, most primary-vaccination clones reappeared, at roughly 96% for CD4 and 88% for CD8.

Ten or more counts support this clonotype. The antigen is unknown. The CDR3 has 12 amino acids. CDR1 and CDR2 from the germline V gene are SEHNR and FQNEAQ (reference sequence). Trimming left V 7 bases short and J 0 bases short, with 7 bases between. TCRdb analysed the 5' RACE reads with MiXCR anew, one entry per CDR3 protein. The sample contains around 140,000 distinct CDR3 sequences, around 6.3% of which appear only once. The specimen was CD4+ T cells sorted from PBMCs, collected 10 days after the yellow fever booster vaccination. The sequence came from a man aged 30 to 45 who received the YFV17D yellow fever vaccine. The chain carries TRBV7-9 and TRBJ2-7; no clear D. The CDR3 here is CASTPSSYEQYF. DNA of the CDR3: TGTGCCAGCACCCCAAGCTCCTACGAGCAGTACTTC.